These 9 T cell receptor beta chains originate from one sample sequenced in a study of beta chain features in type 1 diabetes. Study-wide points: TCRB CDR3s were moderately but significantly shorter in Type 1 diabetes patients in all four CD4+ subsets.

Every bit of the isolated RNA underwent reverse transcription, so sequencing read expressed TCRB transcripts. Sequencing used immunoSEQ multiplex PCR; TCRdb keeps in-frame clones, though not all of them. Among 200,000 to 300,000 clones listed, 11% were seen once. These receptors have no identified antigens. Sequencing used naive CD4+ T cells from blood. All receptors derive from a man aged 30-40 years with type 1 diabetes.

The sample holds a few counts of this clone. The V call is TRBV4-1, the J call TRBJ1-3; D ambiguous. The germline V and J ends were trimmed by 3 bases and 4 bases, with 10 bases remaining between them. The CDR3 has 14 amino acids. Looked up from germline, CDR1 is MGHRA and CDR2 is YSYEKL. CDR3 DNA sequence: TGCGCCAGCAGCCAGGTCGCGACAGGAAACACCATATATTTT. Amino acid sequence: CASSQVATGNTIYF.

The CDR3 loop reads CASSFSGGAVGNEQFF. The CDR3 DNA reads as TGTGCCAGCAGCTTTAGCGGGGGGGCCGTCGGTAACGAGCAGTTCTTC. V usage is TRBV7-8 and J usage is TRBJ2-1; the match to TRBD2 covers 11 bases. Germline loops: CDR1 SGHVS, CDR2 FQNEAQ. J lost 10 bases, V lost 3 bases, and 11 bases had no gene match. The CDR3 totals 16 residues.

In its sample, this clone was seen a few times. The chain uses TRBV15 and TRBJ1-1, with D possibly being TRBD1 (5 bases). Trimming took off 5 bases at V and 0 bases at J, with 13 bases between the two ends. The CDR3 contains 15 residues. Germline V CDR1 and CDR2: LNHNV, YYDKDF (reference sequence). CDR3 coding DNA: TGTGCCACCAGCGAGAGGAGGGGCTTGAACACTGAAGCTTTCTTT. Protein: CATSERRGLNTEAFF.

The CDR3 loop reads CASSITGDPYNEQFF. The CDR3 nucleotides are TGCGCCAGCAGCATAACAGGGGACCCCTACAATGAGCAGTTCTTC. The gene calls are TRBV5-1 and TRBJ2-1; TRBD1 aligns across 7 bases. Germline V lookup: CDR1 SGHRS, CDR2 YFSETQ. The V gene end was trimmed by 4 bases and the J gene end by 2 bases; junction bases not matched to a gene: 6. The CDR3 is 15 residues long.

This clone was recorded a few times. The V and J genes are TRBV29-1 and TRBJ1-1; TRBD1 might be the D (6 bases). The CDR3 length is 13 residues. V was shortened by 5 bases and J by 4 bases, with 14 bases between the two germline ends. The germline CDR1 and CDR2 sequences are SQVTM and ANQGSEA. CDR3 in DNA: TGCAGCGTTTTTTTACAGGGCGGCACTGAAGCTTTCTTT. It is translated as CSVFLQGGTEAFF.

This clone was seen more than once but under ten times. Other nucleotide sequences from this sample produce the same CDR3. This chain uses TRBV18 with TRBJ2-3; D may be TRBD2 (5 bases). Trimming left V 2 bases short and J 5 bases short, with 5 bases between. The CDR3 sequence is 12 residues long. The germline CDR1 and CDR2 sequences are KGHSH and LQKENI. CDR3 coding DNA: TGTGCCAGCTCACCAAGCGGAGATACGCAGTATTTT. Translated: CASSPSGDTQYF.

The V gene is TRBV11-2, the J gene TRBJ2-1; a weak D match, TRBD1 (5 bases). CDR3 length: 11 residues. Trimming removed 3 bases at V and 10 bases at J, with 7 bases between. Germline V gene sequence: CDR1 SGHAT, CDR2 FQNNGV. The CDR3: CASSLNREQFF. The CDR3 DNA reads as TGTGCCAGCAGCTTGAACAGGGAGCAGTTCTTC.

The rearrangement links TRBV28 to TRBJ1-2; 7 bases line up with TRBD1. This CDR3 has 15 amino acids. The ends lost 5 bases at V and 3 bases at J; junction bases unmatched: 9. Germline-derived CDR1 and CDR2 are MDHEN and SYDVKM. The chain's CDR3 is CASSPRQGPDYGYTF. DNA for the CDR3: TGTGCCAGCAGTCCCAGACAGGGCCCGGACTATGGCTACACCTTC.

The rearrangement joins TRBV6-5 to TRBJ2-2, with D possibly matching TRBD2 (5 bases). Looked up from germline, CDR1 is MNHEY and CDR2 is SVGAGI. The CDR3 length is 14 residues. Trimming removed 6 bases at V and 1 base at J, with 9 bases between. CDR3 loop: CASSPGKNTGELFF. The CDR3 DNA follows: TGTGCCAGCAGCCCCGGGAAGAACACCGGGGAGCTGTTTTTT.